The entry below gives a single T cell receptor (beta chain) sequence along with its context. The antigen is not known. Regarding donors, all were healthy bone marrow donors. These data originate in a study of cytomegalovirus exposure and HLA in healthy donors. Study-level points and caveats: When the data were analyzed later, several of the most significant clusters appeared to be linked to common viral pathogens. A further, later analysis showed that HLA-associated TCR beta chains (compared with equally common others) were more clonally expanded.

PCR primers comprised 60 Vbeta and 13 Jbeta primers. Libraries were prepared by immunoSEQ multiplex PCR; TCRdb keeps only in-frame clonotypes and omits some of them. The sample carries over 90,000 clones, approximately 66% recorded once. Sequencing input: PBMCs. This TCR derives from a woman in her forties or fifties in good health and CMV-seronegative.

CDR3 bases: TGTGCCAGCAGCCGTGGACATTCGGAGACCCAGTACTTC. It translates to CASSRGHSETQYF. The chain is built from TRBV11-1 and TRBJ2-5, with D possibly TRBD1 on 5 matching bases. The CDR3 length is 13 residues. CDR1 is SGHAT and CDR2 is FQDESV in the germline V gene (reference sequence). The V end lost 5 bases, the J end lost 5 bases, and 12 bases lay between the germline ends.